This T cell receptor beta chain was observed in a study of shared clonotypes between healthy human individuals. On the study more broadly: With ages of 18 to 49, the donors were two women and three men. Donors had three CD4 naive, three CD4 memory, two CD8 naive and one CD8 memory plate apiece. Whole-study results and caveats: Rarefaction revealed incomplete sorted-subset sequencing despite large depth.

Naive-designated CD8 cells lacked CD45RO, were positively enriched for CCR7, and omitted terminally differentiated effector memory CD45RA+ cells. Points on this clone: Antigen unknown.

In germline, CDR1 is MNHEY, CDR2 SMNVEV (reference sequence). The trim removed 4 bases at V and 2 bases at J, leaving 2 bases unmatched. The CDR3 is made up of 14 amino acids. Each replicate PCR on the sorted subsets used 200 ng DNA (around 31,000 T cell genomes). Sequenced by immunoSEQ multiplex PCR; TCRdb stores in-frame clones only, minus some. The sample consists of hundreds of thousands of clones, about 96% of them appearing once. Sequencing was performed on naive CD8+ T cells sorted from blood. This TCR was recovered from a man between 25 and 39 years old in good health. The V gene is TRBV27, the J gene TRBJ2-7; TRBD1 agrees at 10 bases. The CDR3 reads CASSYGQGAYEQYF. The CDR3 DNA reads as TGTGCCAGCAGTTACGGACAGGGGGCCTACGAGCAGTACTTC.